This T cell receptor beta chain emerged from a study of blood T cell repertoires in COVID-19. Turning to the study itself: There were acute and convalescent COVID-19 samples, and they came from the United States, Italy and Spain.

In the original workflow: Amplification of reference gene primers was used by the study to estimate nucleated cell counts. Assay: immunoSEQ multiplex PCR; the TCRdb copy retains only in-frame clones and omits some. V and J calls and clone size are those listed in that table; D and trimming were worked out from the DNA. The sample has 25,000 to 35,000 clones, roughly 82% seen once; the top ten hold about an eighth. The CDR3 sequence is 17 residues long. Germline V gives CDR1 PRHDT, CDR2 FYEKMQ (reference sequence). Trimming cost V 4 bases and J 4 bases; bases outside gene matches: 12. This chain links TRBV13 with TRBJ2-1, with 8 bases matching TRBD1. Sequences were obtained from peripheral blood. The receptor was isolated from a human donor in a cohort sampled during active COVID-19. Written as DNA, the CDR3 is TGTGCCAGCAGCTGGACAGGGATATCGGCGGGGTACAATGAGCAGTTCTTC. This encodes CASSWTGISAGYNEQFF.